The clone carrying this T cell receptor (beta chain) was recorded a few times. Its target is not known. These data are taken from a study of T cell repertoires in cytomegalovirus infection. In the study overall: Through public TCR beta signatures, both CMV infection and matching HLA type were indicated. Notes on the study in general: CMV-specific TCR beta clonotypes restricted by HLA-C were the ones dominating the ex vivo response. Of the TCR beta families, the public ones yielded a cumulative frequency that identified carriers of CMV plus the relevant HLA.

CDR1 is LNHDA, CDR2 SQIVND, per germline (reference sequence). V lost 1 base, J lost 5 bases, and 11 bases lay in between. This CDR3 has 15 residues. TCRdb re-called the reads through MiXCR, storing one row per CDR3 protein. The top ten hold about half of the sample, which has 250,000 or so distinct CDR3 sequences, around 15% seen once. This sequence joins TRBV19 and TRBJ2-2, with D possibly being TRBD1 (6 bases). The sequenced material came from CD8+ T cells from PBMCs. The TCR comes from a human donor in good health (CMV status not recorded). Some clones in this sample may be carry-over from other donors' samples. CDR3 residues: CASSIGTGSTGELFF. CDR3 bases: TGTGCCAGTAGTATAGGAACAGGGTCTACCGGGGAGCTGTTTTTT.